The 9 T cell receptor beta chains below come from one sample, sequenced in a study of read filtering for tumor transcriptome and immune sequencing. Molecular barcoded adaptors covering alpha/delta and beta/gamma chains were used on approximately 400 ng RNA. From the reads, TCRdb called clonotypes with MiXCR, one entry per CDR3 protein. The sample includes some 43,000 distinct CDR3 sequences, over 10% seen only once; the top ten take 25% to 35%. Input material: a population of CD138-negative cells sorted from bone marrow. The receptors were gathered from a donor aged 40 or over with multiple myeloma.

Notes on this clonotype: Given a far larger clone just one base away, this is likely a sequencing read error. This chain connects TRBV29-1 to TRBJ2-5, with TRBD2 matching 9 bases. Gene TRBJ2-1 matches the end of the DNA better, so the J call may be wrong. This CDR3 contains 13 residues. Germline V lookup: CDR1 SQVTM, CDR2 ANQGSEA. In DNA, the CDR3 is TGCAGCGTTGGTATTAGCGGGAGCAATGAGCAGTTCTTC. Translation gives CSVGISGSNEQFF.

This clonotype was observed many times. CDR3 bases: TGCGCCAGCAGCCAAGATTTTGAGGGAGGGTCCGGGGAGCTGTTTTTT. Protein: CASSQDFEGGSGELFF. The chain employs TRBV4-3 and TRBJ2-2; 7 bases fit TRBD2. The CDR3 length is 16 residues. CDR1 is LGHNA and CDR2 is YSLEER in the germline V gene. The trim removed 0 bases at V and 6 bases at J, leaving 7 bases unmatched.

Many counts were recorded for this clonotype. The V call is TRBV7-9, the J call TRBJ2-3; 11 nucleotides agree with TRBD2. V dropped 5 bases and J dropped 5; count of bases not matched to a gene: 9. The germline V gene has CDR1 SEHNR and CDR2 FQNEAQ (reference sequence). There are 16 residues in the CDR3. CDR3 region: CASSAGTSGRGDTQYF. As DNA, the CDR3 is TGTGCCAGCAGCGCGGGAACTAGCGGGAGAGGAGATACGCAGTATTTT.

This clonotype was recorded many times. The CDR3 here is CASSYLATTDTQYF. The CDR3 DNA sequence: TGTGCCAGCAGCTATCTAGCCACCACAGATACGCAGTATTTT. This chain joins TRBV5-6 and TRBJ2-3; possibly TRBD2 for D (5 bases). V was shortened by 3 bases and J by 2 bases, with 10 bases between the two germline ends. This CDR3 contains 14 residues. The germline V gene has CDR1 SGHDT and CDR2 YYEEEE.

With regard to this clonotype: This could be a read error, since a much larger clone is one nucleotide away. V usage is TRBV27 and J usage is TRBJ2-1; D may be TRBD1 (6 bases). The length of the CDR3 is 13 residues. The germline V gene encodes CDR1 MNHEY and CDR2 SMNVEV (reference sequence). CDR3 in amino acids: CASSFDGGSERFF. The CDR3 DNA reads TGTGCCAGCAGTTTCGATGGGGGCTCTGAGCGGTTCTTC.

The rearrangement joins TRBV6-2 or TRBV6-3 to TRBJ2-2, with D maybe TRBD1 (6 bases). Per germline, CDR1 MNHEY and CDR2 SVGEGT. The CDR3 spans 14 residues. V lost 6 bases to trimming and J lost 7 bases, with 15 bases between them. The CDR3 coding sequence is TGTGCCAGCAGACCTACAGGGTTGGGCGGGGAGCTGTTTTTT. Translated: CASRPTGLGGELFF.

At least ten counts were recorded for this clonotype. The chain has TRBV29-1 and TRBJ2-3; 8 bases are shared with TRBD1. After removal of 2 bases from V and 1 base from J, the junction contained 2 bases not matched to a gene. The CDR3 has 14 residues. Germline-derived CDR1 and CDR2 are SQVTM and ANQGSEA. The CDR3 sequence: CSVELGQGTDTQYF. The DNA for the CDR3 is TGCAGCGTTGAATTGGGACAGGGCACAGATACGCAGTATTTT.

This clonotype occurred many times. The chain has TRBV5-1 and TRBJ2-2; D is unresolved. Looked up from germline, CDR1 is SGHRS and CDR2 is YFSETQ. The CDR3 runs 15 residues. With 1 base removed from V and 4 bases from J, the gap between germline ends came to 11 bases. CDR3 nucleotides: TGCGCCAGCAGCTTGCTAAGTGCCCGCACCGGGGAGCTGTTTTTT. This translates into CASSLLSARTGELFF.

This clonotype was recorded at least ten times. CDR3 coding DNA: TGCAGTGCCCAGGGGAGTCTAGCGGGAGTTGGCACAGATACGCAGTATTTT. Translating gives CSAQGSLAGVGTDTQYF. The chain uses TRBV20-1 and TRBJ2-3; 10 bases fit TRBD2. V dropped 6 bases and J dropped 1; count of bases not matched to a gene: 13. In germline, CDR1 is DFQATT, CDR2 SNEGSKA (reference sequence). The CDR3 sequence is 17 residues long.